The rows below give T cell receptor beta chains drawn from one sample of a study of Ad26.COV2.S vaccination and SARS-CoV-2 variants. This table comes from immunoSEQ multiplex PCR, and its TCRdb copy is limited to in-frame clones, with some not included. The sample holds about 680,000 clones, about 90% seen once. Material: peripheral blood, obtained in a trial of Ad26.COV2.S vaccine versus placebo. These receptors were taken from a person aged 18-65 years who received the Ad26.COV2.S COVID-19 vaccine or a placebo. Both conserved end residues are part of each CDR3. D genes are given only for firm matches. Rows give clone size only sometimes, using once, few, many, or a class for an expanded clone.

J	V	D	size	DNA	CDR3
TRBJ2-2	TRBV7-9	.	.	TGTGCCAGCAGCATTACAGGGCCTAACACCGGGGAGCTGTTTTTT	CASSITGPNTGELFF
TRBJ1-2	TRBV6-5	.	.	TGTGCCAGCATAGAAGGTCGGAGCAACTATGGCTACACCTTC	CASIEGRSNYGYTF
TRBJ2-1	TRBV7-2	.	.	TGTGCCAGCAGCTCAAGGGCAGGGGAATACAATGAGCAGTTCTTC	CASSSRAGEYNEQFF
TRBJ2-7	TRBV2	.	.	TGTGCCAGCAGCCGAACAGGGATTCAGGACGAGCAGTACTTC	CASSRTGIQDEQYF
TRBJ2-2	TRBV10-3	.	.	TGTGCCATCAGTGAGGAGGCGGGCCAAAACACCGGGGAGCTGTTTTTT	CAISEEAGQNTGELFF
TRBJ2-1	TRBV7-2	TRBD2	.	TGTGCCAGCAGCCCATTAGCGGGCAATGAGCAGTTCTTC	CASSPLAGNEQFF
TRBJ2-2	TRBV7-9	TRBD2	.	TGTGCCAGCAGCTCTAGGGCTAGCGGACTCACCGGGGAGCTGTTTTTT	CASSSRASGLTGELFF
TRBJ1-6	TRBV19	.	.	TGTGCCAGTAGTGCAGGGAATAATTCACCCCTCCACTTT	CASSAGNNSPLHF
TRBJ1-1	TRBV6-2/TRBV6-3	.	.	TGTGCCAGCAGTTACCGTGAGAGCACTGAAGCTTTCTTT	CASSYRESTEAFF
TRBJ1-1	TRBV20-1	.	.	TGCAGTGCTAGTTTCACGGTGGACACTGAAGCTTTCTTT	CSASFTVDTEAFF
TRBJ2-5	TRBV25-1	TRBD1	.	TGTGCCAGCAGTGAACAGGGGGCTAGGTTTGAGGAGACCCAGTACTTC	CASSEQGARFEETQYF
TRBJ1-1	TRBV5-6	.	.	TGTGCCAGCAGCCGTTATACGTTGAACACTGAAGCTTTCTTT	CASSRYTLNTEAFF
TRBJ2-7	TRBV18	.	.	TGTGCCAGCTCACCCACTAGCGGAGGGGGCCTCGAGCAGTACTTC	CASSPTSGGGLEQYF
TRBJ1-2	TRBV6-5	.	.	TGTGCCAGCAGAAGGGGTCTTTATGGCTACACCTTC	CASRRGLYGYTF
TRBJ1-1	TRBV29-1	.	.	TGCAGCGTTGACCTGGGCACTGAAGCTTTCTTT	CSVDLGTEAFF
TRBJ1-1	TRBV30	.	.	TGTGCCTGGGCGAGGAGGACCACTGAAGCTTTCTTT	CAWARRTTEAFF
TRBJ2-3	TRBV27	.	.	TGTGCCAGCAGTTTGAGGGGCCCAGATACGCAGTATTTT	CASSLRGPDTQYF
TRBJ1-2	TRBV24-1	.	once	TGTGCCACCAGTGATTTGGACAGTGCGGGAGGCTACACCTTC	CATSDLDSAGGYTF
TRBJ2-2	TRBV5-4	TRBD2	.	TGTGCCAGCAGCACCGGACTAGCGGGAACCGGGGAGCTGTTTTTT	CASSTGLAGTGELFF
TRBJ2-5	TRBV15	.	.	TGTGCCACCAGCAGAGTGCCTAGAGAGACCCAGTACTTC	CATSRVPRETQYF
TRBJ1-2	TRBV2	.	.	TGTGCCAGCACTTCAGCTAACTATGGCTACACCTTC	CASTSANYGYTF
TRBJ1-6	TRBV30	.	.	TGTGCCTGGAGTGCCTGGGGGGGACCAAATTCACCCCTCCACTTT	CAWSAWGGPNSPLHF
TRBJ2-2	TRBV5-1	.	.	TGCGCCAGCAGCCTTCGACAGAACACCGGGGAGCTGTTTTTT	CASSLRQNTGELFF
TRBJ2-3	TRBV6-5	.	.	TGTGCCAGCCTCGAGGGGCAGGGGAGCACAGATACGCAGTATTTT	CASLEGQGSTDTQYF
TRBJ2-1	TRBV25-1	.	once	TGTGCCAGCAGTGTCGAGGGTCGGTACAATGAGCAGTTCTTC	CASSVEGRYNEQFF
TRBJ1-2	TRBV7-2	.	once	TGTGCCAGCAGCTTAGCAGGGAGCGATGGCTACACCTTC	CASSLAGSDGYTF
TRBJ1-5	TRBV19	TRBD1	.	TGTGCCAGTACTCCGGGACAGGGAGGGAATCAGCCCCAGCATTTT	CASTPGQGGNQPQHF
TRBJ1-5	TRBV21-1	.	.	TGTGCCAGCAGCAAAGTCCCCCGCCCACCCAAAAACAATCAGCCCCAGCATTTT	CASSKVPRPPKNNQPQHF
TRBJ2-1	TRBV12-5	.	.	TGTGCTAGTGGCACAGGGCACAATGAGCAGTTCTTC	CASGTGHNEQFF
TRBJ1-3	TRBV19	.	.	TGTGCCAGTAGTACAGGGAGCTCTGGAAACACCATATATTTT	CASSTGSSGNTIYF